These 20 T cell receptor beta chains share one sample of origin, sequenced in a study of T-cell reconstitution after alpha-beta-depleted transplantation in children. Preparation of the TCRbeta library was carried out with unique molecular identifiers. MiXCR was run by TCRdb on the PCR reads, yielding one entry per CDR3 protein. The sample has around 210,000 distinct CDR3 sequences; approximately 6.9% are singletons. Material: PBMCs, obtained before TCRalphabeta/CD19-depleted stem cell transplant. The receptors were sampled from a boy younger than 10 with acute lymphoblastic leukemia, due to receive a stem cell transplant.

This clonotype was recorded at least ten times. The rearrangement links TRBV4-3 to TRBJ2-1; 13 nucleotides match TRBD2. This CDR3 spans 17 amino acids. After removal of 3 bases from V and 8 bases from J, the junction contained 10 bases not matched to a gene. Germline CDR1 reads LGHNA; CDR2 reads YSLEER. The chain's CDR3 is CASSQDVTSGRADEQFF. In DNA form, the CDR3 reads TGCGCCAGCAGCCAGGACGTAACTAGCGGGAGGGCCGATGAGCAGTTCTTC.

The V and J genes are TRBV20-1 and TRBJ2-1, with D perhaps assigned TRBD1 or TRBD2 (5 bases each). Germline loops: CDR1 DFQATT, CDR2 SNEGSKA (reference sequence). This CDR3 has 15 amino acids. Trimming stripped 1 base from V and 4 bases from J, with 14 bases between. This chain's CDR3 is CSARAREGWYNEQFF. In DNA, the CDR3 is TGCAGTGCTAGAGCTCGCGAGGGGTGGTACAATGAGCAGTTCTTC.

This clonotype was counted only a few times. The chain's CDR3 is CSARDEAGQRGSGPQHF. The CDR3 bases are TGCAGTGCTAGAGATGAGGCCGGACAGCGAGGGAGCGGGCCCCAGCATTTT. The chain combines TRBV20-1 with TRBJ1-5; maybe TRBD1 (6 bases). The CDR3 has 17 amino acids. Per germline, CDR1 DFQATT and CDR2 SNEGSKA (reference sequence). Trimming cost V 0 bases and J 9 bases, with 24 bases left between them.

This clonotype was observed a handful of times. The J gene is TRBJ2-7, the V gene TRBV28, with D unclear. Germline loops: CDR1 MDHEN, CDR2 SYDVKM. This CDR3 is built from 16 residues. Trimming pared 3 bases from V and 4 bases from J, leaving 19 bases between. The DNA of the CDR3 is TGTGCCAGCAGTTTCCCACTGGTAGGGCAGTATTACGAGCAGTACTTC. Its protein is CASSFPLVGQYYEQYF.

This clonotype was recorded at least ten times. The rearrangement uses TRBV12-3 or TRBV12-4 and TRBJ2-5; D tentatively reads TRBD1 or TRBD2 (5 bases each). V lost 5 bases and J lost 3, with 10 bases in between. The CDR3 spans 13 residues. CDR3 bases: TGTGCCAGCAGTACCGGGACCGAAGAGACCCAGTACTTC. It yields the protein CASSTGTEETQYF.

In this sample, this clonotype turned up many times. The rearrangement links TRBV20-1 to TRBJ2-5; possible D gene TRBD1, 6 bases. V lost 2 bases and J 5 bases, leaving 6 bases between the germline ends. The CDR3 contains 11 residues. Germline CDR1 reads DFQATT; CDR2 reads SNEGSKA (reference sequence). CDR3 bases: TGCAGTGCTAGAAGGGGGGAGACCCAGTACTTC. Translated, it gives CSARRGETQYF.

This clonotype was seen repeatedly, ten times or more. The CDR3 coding sequence is TGCAGCGTTGATCTCACAGATACGCAGTATTTT. Encoded protein: CSVDLTDTQYF. V usage is TRBV29-1 and J usage is TRBJ2-3, with D hard to call. This CDR3 has 11 amino acids. CDR1 SQVTM and CDR2 ANQGSEA come from the germline V gene. V lost 3 bases and J 2 bases, leaving 3 bases between the germline ends.

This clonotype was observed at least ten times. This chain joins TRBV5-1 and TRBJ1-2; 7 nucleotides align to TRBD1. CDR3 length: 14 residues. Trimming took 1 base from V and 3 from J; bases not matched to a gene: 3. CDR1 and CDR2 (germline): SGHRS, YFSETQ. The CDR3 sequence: CASSLSDRDYGYTF. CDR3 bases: TGCGCCAGCAGCTTGTCTGACAGGGACTATGGCTACACCTTC.

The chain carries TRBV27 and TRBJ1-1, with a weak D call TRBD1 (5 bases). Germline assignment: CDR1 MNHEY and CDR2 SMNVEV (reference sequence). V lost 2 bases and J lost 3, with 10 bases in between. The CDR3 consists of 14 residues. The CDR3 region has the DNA TGTGCCAGCAGTTTACAGGGAAGGGACACTGAAGCTTTCTTT. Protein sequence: CASSLQGRDTEAFF.

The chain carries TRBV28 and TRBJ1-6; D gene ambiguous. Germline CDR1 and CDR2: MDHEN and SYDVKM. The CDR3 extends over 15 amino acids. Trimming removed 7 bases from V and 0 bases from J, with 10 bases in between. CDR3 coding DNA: TGTGCCAGCAAGTCATCGAGCTCCTATAATTCACCCCTCCACTTT. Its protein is CASKSSSSYNSPLHF. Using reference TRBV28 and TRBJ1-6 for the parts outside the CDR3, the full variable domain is DVKVTQSSRYLVKRTGEKVFLECVQDMDHENMFWYRQDPGLGLRLIYFSYDVKMKEKGDIPEGYSVSREKKERFSLILESASTNQTSMYLCASKSSSSYNSPLHFGNGTRLTVT.

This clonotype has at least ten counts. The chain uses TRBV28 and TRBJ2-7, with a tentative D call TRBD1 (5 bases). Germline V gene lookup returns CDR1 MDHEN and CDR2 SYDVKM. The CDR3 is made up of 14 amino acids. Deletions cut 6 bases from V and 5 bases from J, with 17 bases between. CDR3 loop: CASSQAQGIDEQYF. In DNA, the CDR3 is TGTGCCAGCAGCCAGGCCCAGGGTATCGACGAGCAGTACTTC.

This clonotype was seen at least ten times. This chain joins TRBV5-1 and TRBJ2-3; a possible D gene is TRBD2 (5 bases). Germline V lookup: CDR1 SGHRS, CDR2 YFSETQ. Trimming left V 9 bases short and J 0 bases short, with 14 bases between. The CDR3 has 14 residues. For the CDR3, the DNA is TGCGCCACTAGGACTGTGCCCAGCACAGATACGCAGTATTTT. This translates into CATRTVPSTDTQYF.

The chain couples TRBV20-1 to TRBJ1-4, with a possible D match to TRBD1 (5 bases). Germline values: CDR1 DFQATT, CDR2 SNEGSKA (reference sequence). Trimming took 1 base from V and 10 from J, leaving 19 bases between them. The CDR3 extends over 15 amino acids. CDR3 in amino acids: CSARVYGTANGKLFF. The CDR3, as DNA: TGCAGTGCTAGAGTGTATGGGACGGCGAACGGAAAACTGTTTTTT.

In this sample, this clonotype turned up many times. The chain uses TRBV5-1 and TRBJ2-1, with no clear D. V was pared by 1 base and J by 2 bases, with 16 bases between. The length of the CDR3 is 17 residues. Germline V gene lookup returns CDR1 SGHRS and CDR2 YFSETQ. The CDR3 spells CASSLLWRHPTYNEQFF. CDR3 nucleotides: TGCGCCAGCAGCTTGCTTTGGCGACACCCCACCTACAATGAGCAGTTCTTC.

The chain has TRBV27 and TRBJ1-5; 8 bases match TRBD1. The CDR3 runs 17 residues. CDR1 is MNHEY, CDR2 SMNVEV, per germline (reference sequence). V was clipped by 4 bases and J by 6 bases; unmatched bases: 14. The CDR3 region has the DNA TGTGCCAGCAGTTATTCAGGGGGCGCCATGTCCGGTCAGCCCCAGCATTTT. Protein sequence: CASSYSGGAMSGQPQHF.

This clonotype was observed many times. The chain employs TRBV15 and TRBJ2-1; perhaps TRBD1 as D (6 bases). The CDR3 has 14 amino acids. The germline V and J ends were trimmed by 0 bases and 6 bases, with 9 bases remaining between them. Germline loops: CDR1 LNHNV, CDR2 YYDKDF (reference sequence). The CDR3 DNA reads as TGTGCCACCAGCAGAGAGGGGGCCCTCAATGAGCAGTTCTTC. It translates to CATSREGALNEQFF. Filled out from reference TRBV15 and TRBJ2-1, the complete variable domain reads DAMVIQNPRYQVTQFGKPVTLSCSQTLNHNVMYWYQQKSSQAPKLLFHYYDKDFNNEADTPDNFQSRRPNTSFCFLDIRSPGLGDTAMYLCATSREGALNEQFFGPGTRLTVL.

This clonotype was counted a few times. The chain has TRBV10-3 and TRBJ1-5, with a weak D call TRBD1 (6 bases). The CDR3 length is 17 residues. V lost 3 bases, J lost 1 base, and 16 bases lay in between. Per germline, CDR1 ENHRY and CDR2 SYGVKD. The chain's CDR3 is CAISEHAGTQSNQPQHF. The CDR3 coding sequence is TGTGCCATCAGTGAACACGCCGGGACACAAAGCAATCAGCCCCAGCATTTT.

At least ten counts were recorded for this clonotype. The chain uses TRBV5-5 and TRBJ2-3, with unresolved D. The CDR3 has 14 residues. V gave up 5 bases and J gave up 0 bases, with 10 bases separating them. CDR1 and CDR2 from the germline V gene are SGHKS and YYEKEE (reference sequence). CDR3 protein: CASSSGTSTDTQYF. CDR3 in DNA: TGTGCCAGCAGTTCTGGAACTAGCACAGATACGCAGTATTTT.

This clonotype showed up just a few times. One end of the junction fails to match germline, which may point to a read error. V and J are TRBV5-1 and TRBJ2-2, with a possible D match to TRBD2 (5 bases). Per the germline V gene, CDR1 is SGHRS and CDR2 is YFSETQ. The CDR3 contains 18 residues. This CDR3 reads CVSSLNDRGKVYTGELFF. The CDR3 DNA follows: TGCGTCAGCAGCTTGAATGATCGAGGGAAAGTCTACACCGGGGAGCTGTTTTTT.

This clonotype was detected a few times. The CDR3 loop is CSVQRDTGTSASGDTQYF. The CDR3 DNA sequence: TGCAGTGTCCAGAGGGATACCGGGACTAGCGCCTCTGGAGATACGCAGTATTTT. The J gene is TRBJ2-3, the V gene TRBV20-1, with TRBD2 matching over 10 bases. V dropped 7 bases and J dropped 5; count of bases not matched to a gene: 21. In germline, CDR1 is DFQATT, CDR2 SNEGSKA (reference sequence). The CDR3 sequence is 18 residues long.